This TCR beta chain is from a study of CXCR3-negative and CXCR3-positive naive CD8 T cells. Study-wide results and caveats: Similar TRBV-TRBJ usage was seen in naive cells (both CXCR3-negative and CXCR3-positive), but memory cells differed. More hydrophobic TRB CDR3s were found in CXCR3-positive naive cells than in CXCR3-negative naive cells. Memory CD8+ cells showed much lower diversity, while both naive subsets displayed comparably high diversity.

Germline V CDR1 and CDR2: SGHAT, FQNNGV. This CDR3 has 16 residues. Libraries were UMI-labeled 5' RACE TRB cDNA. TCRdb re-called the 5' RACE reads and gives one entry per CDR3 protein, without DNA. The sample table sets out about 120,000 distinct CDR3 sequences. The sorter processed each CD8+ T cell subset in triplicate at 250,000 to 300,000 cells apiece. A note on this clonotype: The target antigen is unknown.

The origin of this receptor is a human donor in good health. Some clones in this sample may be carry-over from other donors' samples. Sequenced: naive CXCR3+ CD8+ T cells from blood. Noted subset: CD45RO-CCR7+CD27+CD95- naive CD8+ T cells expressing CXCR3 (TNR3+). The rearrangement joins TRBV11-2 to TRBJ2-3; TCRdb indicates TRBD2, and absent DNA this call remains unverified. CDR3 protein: CASSSPLAGATDTHYF.